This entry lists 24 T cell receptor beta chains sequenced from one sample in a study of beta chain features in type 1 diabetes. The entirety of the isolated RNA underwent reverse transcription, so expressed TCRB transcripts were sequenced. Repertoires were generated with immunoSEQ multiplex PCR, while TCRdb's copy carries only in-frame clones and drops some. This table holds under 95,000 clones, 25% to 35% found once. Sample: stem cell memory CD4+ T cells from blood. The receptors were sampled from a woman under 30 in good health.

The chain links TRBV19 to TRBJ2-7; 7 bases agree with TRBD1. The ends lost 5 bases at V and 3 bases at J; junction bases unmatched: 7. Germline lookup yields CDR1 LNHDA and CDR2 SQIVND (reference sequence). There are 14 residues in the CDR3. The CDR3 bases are TGTGCCAGTAGTGAGGACAGGATGGGCTACGAGCAGTACTTC. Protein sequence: CASSEDRMGYEQYF.

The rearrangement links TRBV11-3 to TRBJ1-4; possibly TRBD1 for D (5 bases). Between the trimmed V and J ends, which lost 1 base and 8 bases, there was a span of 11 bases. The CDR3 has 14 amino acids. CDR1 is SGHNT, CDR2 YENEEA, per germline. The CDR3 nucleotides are TGTGCCAGCAGCTTAGCGACAGTTCGGGAAAAACTGTTTTTT. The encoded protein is CASSLATVREKLFF. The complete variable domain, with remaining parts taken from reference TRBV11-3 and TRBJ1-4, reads EAGVVQSPRYKIIEKKQPVAFWCNPISGHNTLYWYLQNLGQGPELLIRYENEEAVDDSQLPKDRFSAERLKGVDSTLKIQPAELGDSAVYLCASSLATVREKLFFGSGTQLSVL.

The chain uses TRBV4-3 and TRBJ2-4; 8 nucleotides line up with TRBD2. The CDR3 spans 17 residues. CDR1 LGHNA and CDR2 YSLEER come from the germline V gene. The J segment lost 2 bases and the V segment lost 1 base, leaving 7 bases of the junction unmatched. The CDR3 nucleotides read TGCGCCAGCAGCCAAGCCTTAGGCGGGGGGCCCAAAAACATTCAGTACTTC. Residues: CASSQALGGGPKNIQYF.

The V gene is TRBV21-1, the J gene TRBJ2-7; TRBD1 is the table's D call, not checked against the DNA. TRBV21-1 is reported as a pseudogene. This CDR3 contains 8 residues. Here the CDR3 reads CASSNRDF. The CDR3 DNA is TGTGCCAGCAGCAACAGGGACTTC.

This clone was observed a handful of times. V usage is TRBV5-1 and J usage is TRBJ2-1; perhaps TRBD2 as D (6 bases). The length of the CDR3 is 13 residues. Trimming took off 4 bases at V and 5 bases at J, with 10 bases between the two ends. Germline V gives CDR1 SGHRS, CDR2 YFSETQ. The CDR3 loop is CASSVAEDNEQFF. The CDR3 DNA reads TGCGCCAGCAGCGTAGCGGAAGACAATGAGCAGTTCTTC.

CDR3 bases: TGTGCCAGCAGCTCCCTAGGGGGGGACACCGGGGAGCTGTTTTTT. Residues: CASSSLGGDTGELFF. The chain joins TRBV5-4 to TRBJ2-2; tentatively, D is TRBD2 (7 bases). V lost 3 bases and J 3 bases, leaving 12 bases between the germline ends. CDR3 length: 15 amino acids. Germline V gene sequence: CDR1 SGHNT, CDR2 YYREEE (reference sequence). The whole variable domain, remainder taken from reference TRBV5-4 and TRBJ2-2, is ETGVTQSPTHLIKTRGQQVTLRCSSQSGHNTVSWYQQALGQGPQFIFQYYREEENGRGNFPPRFSGLQFPNYSSELNVNALELDDSALYLCASSSLGGDTGELFFGEGSRLTVL.

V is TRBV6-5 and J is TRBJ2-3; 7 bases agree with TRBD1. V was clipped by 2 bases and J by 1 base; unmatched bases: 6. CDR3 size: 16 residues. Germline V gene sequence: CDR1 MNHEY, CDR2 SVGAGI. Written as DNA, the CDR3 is TGTGCCAGCAGTTACGAGGGGGCATGGGGCACAGATACGCAGTATTTT. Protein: CASSYEGAWGTDTQYF.

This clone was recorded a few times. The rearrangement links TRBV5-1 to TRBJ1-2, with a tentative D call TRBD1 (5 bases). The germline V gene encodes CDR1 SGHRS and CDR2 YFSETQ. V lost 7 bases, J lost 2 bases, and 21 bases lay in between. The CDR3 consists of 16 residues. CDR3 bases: TGCGCCAGCCGGAGGGGCCAGGGTGTGGAGAACTATGGCTACACCTTC. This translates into CASRRGQGVENYGYTF.

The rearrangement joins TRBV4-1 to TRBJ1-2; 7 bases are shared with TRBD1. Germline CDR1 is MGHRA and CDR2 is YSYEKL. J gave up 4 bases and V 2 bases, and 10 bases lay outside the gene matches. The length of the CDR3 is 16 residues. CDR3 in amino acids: CASSQPGQLPSYGYTF. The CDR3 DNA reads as TGCGCCAGCAGCCAACCGGGACAGTTGCCCTCCTATGGCTACACCTTC.

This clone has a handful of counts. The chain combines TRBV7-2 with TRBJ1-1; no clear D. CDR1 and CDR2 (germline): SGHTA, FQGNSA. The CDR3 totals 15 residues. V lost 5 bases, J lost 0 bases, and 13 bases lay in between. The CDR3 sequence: CASSRPGPMNTEAFF. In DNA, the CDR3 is TGTGCCAGCAGCCGCCCTGGCCCGATGAACACTGAAGCTTTCTTT.

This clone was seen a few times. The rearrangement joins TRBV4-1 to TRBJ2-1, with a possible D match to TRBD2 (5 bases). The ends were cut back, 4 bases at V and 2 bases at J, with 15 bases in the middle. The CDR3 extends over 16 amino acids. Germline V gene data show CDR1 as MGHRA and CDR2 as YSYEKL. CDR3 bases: TGCGCCAGCAGCCCCGGCGGGCGCCGGGCCTACAATGAGCAGTTCTTC. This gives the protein CASSPGGRRAYNEQFF.

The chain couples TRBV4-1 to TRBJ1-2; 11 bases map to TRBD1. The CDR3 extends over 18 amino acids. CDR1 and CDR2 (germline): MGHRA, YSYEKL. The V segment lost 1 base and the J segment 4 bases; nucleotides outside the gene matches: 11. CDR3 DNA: TGCGCCAGCAGCCAAGCGGACAGGGGGCTCATAACTACCTATGGCTACACCTTC. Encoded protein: CASSQADRGLITTYGYTF.

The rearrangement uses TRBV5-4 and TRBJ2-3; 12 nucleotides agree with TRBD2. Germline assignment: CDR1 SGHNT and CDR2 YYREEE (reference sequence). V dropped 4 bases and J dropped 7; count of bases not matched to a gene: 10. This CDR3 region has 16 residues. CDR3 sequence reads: CASSLGASGGAYTQYF. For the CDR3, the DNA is TGTGCCAGCAGCCTTGGGGCTAGCGGGGGGGCCTATACGCAGTATTTT.

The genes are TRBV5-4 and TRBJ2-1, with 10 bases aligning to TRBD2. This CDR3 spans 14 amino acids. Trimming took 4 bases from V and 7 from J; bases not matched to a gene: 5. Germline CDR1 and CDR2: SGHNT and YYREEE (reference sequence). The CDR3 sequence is CASSVLAGENEQFF. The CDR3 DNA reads TGTGCCAGCAGCGTGCTAGCGGGAGAGAATGAGCAGTTCTTC.

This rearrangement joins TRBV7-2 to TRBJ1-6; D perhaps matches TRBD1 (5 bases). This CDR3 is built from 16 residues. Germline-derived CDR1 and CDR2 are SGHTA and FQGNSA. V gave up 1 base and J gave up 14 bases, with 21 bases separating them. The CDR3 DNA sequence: TGTGCCAGCAGCTTAGTATCTGTGGTCGGTGGGGCATCCCTCCACTTT. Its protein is CASSLVSVVGGASLHF.

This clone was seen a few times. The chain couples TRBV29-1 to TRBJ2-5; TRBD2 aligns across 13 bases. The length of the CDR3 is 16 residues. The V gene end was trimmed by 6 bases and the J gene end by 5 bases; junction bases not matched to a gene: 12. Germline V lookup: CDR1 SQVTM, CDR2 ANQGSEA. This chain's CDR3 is CSVQGTSGMAGETQYF. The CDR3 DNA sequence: TGCAGCGTCCAAGGGACTAGCGGGATGGCTGGGGAGACCCAGTACTTC.

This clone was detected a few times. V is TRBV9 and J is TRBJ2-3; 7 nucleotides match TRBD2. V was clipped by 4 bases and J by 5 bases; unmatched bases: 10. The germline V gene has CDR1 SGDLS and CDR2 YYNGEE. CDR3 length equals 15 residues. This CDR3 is CASSPRGAGEDTQYF. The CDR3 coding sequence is TGTGCCAGCAGCCCCCGGGGCGCGGGGGAAGATACGCAGTATTTT. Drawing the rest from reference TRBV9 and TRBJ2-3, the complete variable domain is DSGVTQTPKHLITATGQRVTLRCSPRSGDLSVYWYQQSLDQGLQFLIQYYNGEERAKGNILERFSAQQFPDLHSELNLSSLELGDSALYFCASSPRGAGEDTQYFGPGTRLTVL.

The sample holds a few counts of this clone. This chain's CDR3 is CASSWTSGTDTQYF. CDR3 DNA: TGTGCCAGCAGCTGGACTAGCGGCACAGATACGCAGTATTTT. The rearrangement uses TRBV5-6 and TRBJ2-3, with 9 positions matching TRBD2. The junction had 0 bases not matched to a gene; V was cut back by 3 bases and J by 1 base. Germline assignment: CDR1 SGHDT and CDR2 YYEEEE. CDR3 length: 14 residues.

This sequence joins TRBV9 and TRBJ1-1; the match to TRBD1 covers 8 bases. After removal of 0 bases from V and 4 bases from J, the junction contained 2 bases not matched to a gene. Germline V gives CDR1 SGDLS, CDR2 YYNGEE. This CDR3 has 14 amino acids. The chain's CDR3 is CASSVDRGSTEAFF. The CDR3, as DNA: TGTGCCAGCAGCGTAGACAGGGGGAGCACTGAAGCTTTCTTT.

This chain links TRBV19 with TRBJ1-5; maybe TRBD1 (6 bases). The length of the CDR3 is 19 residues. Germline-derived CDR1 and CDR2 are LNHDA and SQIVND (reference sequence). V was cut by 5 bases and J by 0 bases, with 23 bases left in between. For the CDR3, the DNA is TGTGCCAGTAGTTCCCAAATGGGACAACGCCATTATAGCAATCAGCCCCAGCATTTT. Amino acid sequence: CASSSQMGQRHYSNQPQHF.

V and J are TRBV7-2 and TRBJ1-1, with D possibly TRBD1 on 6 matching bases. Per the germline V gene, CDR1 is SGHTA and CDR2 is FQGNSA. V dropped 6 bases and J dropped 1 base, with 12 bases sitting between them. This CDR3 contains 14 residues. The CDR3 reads CASSFRGKNTEAFF. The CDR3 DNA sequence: TGTGCCAGCAGTTTCAGGGGCAAGAACACTGAAGCTTTCTTT.

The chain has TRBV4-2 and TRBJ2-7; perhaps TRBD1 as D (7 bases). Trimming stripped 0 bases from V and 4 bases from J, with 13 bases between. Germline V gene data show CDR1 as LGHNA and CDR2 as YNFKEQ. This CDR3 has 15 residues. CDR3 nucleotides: TGTGCCAGCAGCCAAGATCGACAGGGAGGATACGAGCAGTACTTC. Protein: CASSQDRQGGYEQYF.

CDR3 sequence reads: CASSLTSVNPYEQYF. As DNA, the CDR3 is TGTGCCAGCAGCCTTACTAGCGTTAATCCCTACGAGCAGTACTTC. V is TRBV11-2 and J is TRBJ2-7; TRBD2 matches at 7 bases. The CDR3 length is 15 residues. Germline V gives CDR1 SGHAT, CDR2 FQNNGV. J gave up 2 bases and V 5 bases, and 9 bases lay outside the gene matches.

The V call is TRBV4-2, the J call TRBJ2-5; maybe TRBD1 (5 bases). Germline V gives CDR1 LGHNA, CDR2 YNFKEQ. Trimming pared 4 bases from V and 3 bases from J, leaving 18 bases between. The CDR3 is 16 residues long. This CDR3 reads CASSPGTAQAKETQYF. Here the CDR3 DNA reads TGTGCCAGCAGCCCCGGAACGGCACAGGCGAAAGAGACCCAGTACTTC.